The sample holds one count of the clone carrying this TCR beta chain. What it binds is unknown. Unmatched junction bases numbered 5, after V lost 4 bases and J lost 2 bases. From germline, CDR1 is SGHRS and CDR2 YFSETQ. This CDR3 spans 16 amino acids. The data stem from a study of cytomegalovirus exposure and HLA in healthy donors. Points from the study as a whole: TCR beta sequences reportedly predicted the HLA-A and HLA-B alleles of most subjects accurately. Data from an earlier analysis indicated that most TCR beta V segments were productive either about 90% or about 30% of the time. A later analysis reportedly found that, within productive TCRs, an Asian-associated ancestry cluster had fewer N-insertions than the mean observed across the 666 donors.

Both 60 Vbeta primers and 13 Jbeta primers went into the PCR. Clones were read by immunoSEQ multiplex PCR, and TCRdb kept only the in-frame ones, dropping some. The sample records fewer than 200,000 clones, more than 60% being singletons. This sequence joins TRBV5-1 and TRBJ2-3, with 12 bases matching TRBD2. Source material: PBMCs. The clonotype comes from a man aged 35-49 years in good health and CMV-seronegative. The CDR3 DNA is TGCGCCAGCAGCGCCGGGACTAGCGGGTACACAGATACGCAGTATTTT. Translating gives CASSAGTSGYTDTQYF.